Below are 27 T cell receptor beta chains sequenced from a single sample in a study of Graves' ophthalmopathy and Graves' hyperthyroidism. Using RNA transcripts, the TCR beta CDR3 regions were amplified. After a first-round RT-PCR with HTBI primers, a second-round multiplex PCR was run. TCRdb called the multiplex PCR reads again in MiXCR, with one record for every CDR3 protein. The table records 300,000 to 350,000 distinct CDR3 sequences, roughly 16% of them present only once. Sequencing was carried out using peripheral blood. The receptors come from an adult man with Graves' ophthalmopathy.

This clonotype was observed at least ten times. The chain has TRBV6-5 and TRBJ2-5, with D possibly matching TRBD2 (6 bases). This CDR3 is built from 18 residues. Germline V CDR1 and CDR2: MNHEY, SVGAGI. V was clipped by 7 bases and J by 0 bases, with 24 bases between them. The CDR3 sequence: CASNEWGAGHPNQETQYF. Here the CDR3 DNA reads TGTGCCAGCAACGAGTGGGGAGCGGGCCATCCCAACCAAGAGACCCAGTACTTC.

This clonotype was counted many times. The V and J genes are TRBV29-1 and TRBJ2-7, with 10 bases lining up with TRBD1. The trim removed 0 bases at V and 2 bases at J, leaving 7 bases unmatched. In germline, CDR1 is SQVTM, CDR2 ANQGSEA. This CDR3 has 16 residues. The CDR3, as DNA: TGCAGCGTTGAAGATGGTTCCGGGACAGGGGCCTACGAGCAGTACTTC. The encoded protein is CSVEDGSGTGAYEQYF.

This clonotype occurred a few times. J is TRBJ1-5 and V is TRBV27; D is perhaps TRBD1 (5 bases). V was pared by 5 bases and J by 6 bases, with 11 bases between. This CDR3 spans 13 amino acids. The V gene's germline CDR1 is MNHEY and CDR2 SMNVEV (reference sequence). This chain's CDR3 is CASSPGYRQPQHF. CDR3 nucleotide sequence: TGTGCCAGCAGTCCAGGGTACCGTCAGCCCCAGCATTTT.

This clonotype was counted between two and nine times. The junction departs from the called germline gene at one end, perhaps through a read error. The chain couples TRBV7-2 to TRBJ1-2; D perhaps matches TRBD1 (5 bases). Per the germline V gene, CDR1 is SGHTA and CDR2 is FQGNSA. The CDR3 contains 15 residues. CDR3 sequence: CASSQPIGVYYGYIF. The CDR3 DNA reads TGTGCCAGCAGCCAGCCGATAGGGGTCTACTATGGCTACATCTTC.

This clonotype came up many times. The chain is built from TRBV4-1 and TRBJ2-7; 12 nucleotides line up with TRBD2. This CDR3 region has 18 residues. V shed 4 bases, J shed 2 bases, and the junction held 12 bases outside the gene matches. The germline V gene encodes CDR1 MGHRA and CDR2 YSYEKL. CDR3 in amino acids: CASSPRPGLAGPTYEQYF. Here the CDR3 DNA reads TGCGCCAGCAGCCCCCGACCGGGACTAGCGGGTCCGACCTACGAGCAGTACTTC.

There are many counts of this clonotype. This chain joins TRBV12-3 or TRBV12-4 and TRBJ2-5; 9 bases are a match to TRBD2. The CDR3 is 16 residues long. J was trimmed by 4 bases and V by 5 bases; bases with no gene match: 11. In nucleotides, the CDR3 is TGTGCCAGCAGTCGATTTTTAGCGGGGGACGGAGAGACCCAGTACTTC. Translation gives CASSRFLAGDGETQYF.

This clonotype was counted ten times or more. The chain couples TRBV6-1 to TRBJ1-2; D may be TRBD1 (5 bases). Trimming pared 7 bases from V and 3 bases from J, leaving 24 bases between. The CDR3 runs 17 residues. Germline V gene data show CDR1 as MNHNS and CDR2 as SASEGT. The CDR3 loop is CASNQHGAPTSHYGYTF. CDR3 coding DNA: TGTGCCAGCAACCAACACGGGGCACCTACTTCCCACTATGGCTACACCTTC.

The sample holds many counts of this clonotype. This sequence joins TRBV6-1 and TRBJ2-7; D unclear. V lost 7 bases to trimming and J lost 6 bases, with 16 bases between them. Germline-derived CDR1 and CDR2 are MNHNS and SASEGT. The CDR3 totals 13 residues. CDR3 nucleotide sequence: TGTGCCAGCACCCTGGGTGTTCCAGGCGAGCAGTACTTC. Protein sequence: CASTLGVPGEQYF.

Ten or more counts support this clonotype. CDR3 bases: TGTGCCAGCAGCCCCGTGGGCGGGGACTATGGCTACACCTTC. This encodes CASSPVGGDYGYTF. The chain is built from TRBV11-2 and TRBJ1-2, with D unclear. From germline, CDR1 is SGHAT and CDR2 FQNNGV. V lost 5 bases to trimming and J lost 3 bases, with 13 bases between them. This CDR3 has 14 residues.

This clonotype was observed at least ten times. The chain recombines TRBV5-1 with TRBJ2-7; the match to TRBD2 covers 8 bases. There are 14 residues in the CDR3. V dropped 4 bases and J dropped 5; count of bases not matched to a gene: 8. Germline lookup yields CDR1 SGHRS and CDR2 YFSETQ. CDR3 coding DNA: TGCGCCAGCAGCCCTGTAGCGGGACGGAACGAGCAGTACTTC. The encoded protein is CASSPVAGRNEQYF.

This clonotype was detected ten times or more. The J gene is TRBJ1-5, the V gene TRBV30, with 10 bases identical to TRBD1. With V trimmed by 1 base and J by 6 bases, 6 bases remained unmatched. The V gene's germline CDR1 is GTSNPN and CDR2 SVGIG (reference sequence). The CDR3 is made up of 15 amino acids. Here the CDR3 DNA reads TGTGCCTGGAGTGGGATGGGACAGGGGAGTCAGCCCCAGCATTTT. This encodes CAWSGMGQGSQPQHF.

The sample holds many counts of this clonotype. The chain uses TRBV11-3 and TRBJ1-5; tentative D call: TRBD1 (5 bases). From germline, CDR1 is SGHNT and CDR2 YENEEA. The CDR3 loop spans 14 amino acids. Between the trimmed V and J ends, which lost 5 bases and 9 bases, there was a span of 17 bases. CDR3 coding DNA: TGTGCCAGCAGCGTTGGACGGGGGTCACGGCCCCAGCATTTT. Translated: CASSVGRGSRPQHF.

This clonotype was recorded many times. This chain links TRBV6-2 or TRBV6-3 with TRBJ1-1; 7 positions match TRBD1. Trimming took 6 bases from V and 2 from J; bases not matched to a gene: 3. The germline CDR1 and CDR2 sequences are MNHEY and SVGEGT. The CDR3 has 13 amino acids. Here the CDR3 DNA reads TGTGCCAGCAGCAGGGGGGGAAACACTGAAGCTTTCTTT. Its protein product is CASSRGGNTEAFF.

This clonotype was seen at least ten times. CDR3 amino acids: CASSTPLAGQETQYF. The CDR3 DNA reads as TGTGCCAGCAGTACCCCTTTAGCGGGCCAAGAGACCCAGTACTTC. This sequence joins TRBV27 and TRBJ2-5; 7 bases are a match to TRBD2. V was pared by 5 bases and J by 1 base, with 7 bases of the junction left unmatched. Germline V lookup: CDR1 MNHEY, CDR2 SMNVEV (reference sequence). CDR3 length: 15 amino acids.

V usage is TRBV6-5 and J usage is TRBJ2-7; TRBD1 agrees at 8 bases. V lost 5 bases to trimming and J lost 0 bases; unmatched junction nucleotides: 6. CDR3 size: 15 residues. Germline V lookup: CDR1 MNHEY, CDR2 SVGAGI. The CDR3: CASSNIRGLSYEQYF. In DNA form, the CDR3 reads TGTGCCAGCAGTAACATCAGGGGGCTCTCCTACGAGCAGTACTTC.

This chain connects TRBV6-5 to TRBJ1-5; 9 nucleotides line up with TRBD1. There are 15 residues in the CDR3. V trimming: 2 bases; J trimming: 6 bases; junction bases outside the gene matches: 5. Germline lookup yields CDR1 MNHEY and CDR2 SVGAGI. CDR3 region: CASSYGTGRSQPQHF. The CDR3 nucleotides are TGTGCCAGCAGTTACGGGACAGGGCGCTCTCAGCCCCAGCATTTT.

At least ten counts were recorded for this clonotype. The chain carries TRBV10-3 and TRBJ1-1; 8 bases line up with TRBD1. There are 12 residues in the CDR3. The V and J ends lost 6 bases and 7 bases, in that order; junction bases with no gene match: 4. In germline, CDR1 is ENHRY, CDR2 SYGVKD. CDR3 sequence (DNA): TGTGCCATCAGAACACAGGGGGATGAAGCTTTCTTT. Translated, it gives CAIRTQGDEAFF.

V gene TRBV28 combines with J gene TRBJ2-7; D call uncertain. The V gene's germline CDR1 is MDHEN and CDR2 SYDVKM. This CDR3 region has 10 residues. The V gene lost 3 bases and the J gene lost 8 bases, with 5 bases spanning the gap. This chain's CDR3 is CASSFDKQYF. CDR3 nucleotide sequence: TGTGCCAGCAGTTTTGATAAGCAGTACTTC.

Many counts were recorded for this clonotype. The chain has TRBV11-2 and TRBJ2-2, with 7 bases that match TRBD2. There are 18 residues in the CDR3. Germline values: CDR1 SGHAT, CDR2 FQNNGV. The V segment lost 2 bases and the J segment 4 bases; nucleotides outside the gene matches: 13. CDR3 region: CASSLLPLTGGGTGELFF. The CDR3 DNA is TGTGCCAGCAGCTTATTGCCCCTTACGGGAGGCGGCACCGGGGAGCTGTTTTTT.

This clonotype was seen repeatedly, ten times or more. J is TRBJ2-7 and V is TRBV11-2; D is perhaps TRBD2 (5 bases). Germline lookup yields CDR1 SGHAT and CDR2 FQNNGV. This CDR3 region has 14 residues. With 3 bases removed from V and 1 base from J, the gap between germline ends came to 10 bases. CDR3 nucleotide sequence: TGTGCCAGCAGCTTGAGGGCGGTTTCCTACGAGCAGTACTTC. Translating it yields CASSLRAVSYEQYF.

This clonotype was recorded at least ten times. The chain recombines TRBV30 with TRBJ2-2; TRBD1 agrees at 8 bases. CDR1 is GTSNPN, CDR2 SVGIG, per germline (reference sequence). CDR3 length: 13 amino acids. Trimming at V came to 4 bases and at J to 7 bases, leaving 5 bases not matched to a gene. CDR3 DNA sequence: TGTGCCTGGACGACAGGGGTCTTCGGGGAGCTGTTTTTT. Its translation: CAWTTGVFGELFF.

This clonotype was seen many times. The V gene is TRBV20-1, the J gene TRBJ1-5; D is unclear. Germline-derived CDR1 and CDR2 are DFQATT and SNEGSKA (reference sequence). This CDR3 contains 13 residues. V was clipped by 2 bases and J by 4 bases, with 9 bases between them. This chain's CDR3 is CSARPTANQPQHF. CDR3 sequence (DNA): TGCAGTGCTAGACCCACGGCGAATCAGCCCCAGCATTTT.

This clonotype was counted ten times or more. The chain links TRBV12-3 or TRBV12-4 to TRBJ2-7; 11 nucleotides match TRBD2. V shed 6 bases, J shed 5 bases, and the junction held 3 bases outside the gene matches. The CDR3 covers 13 residues. The CDR3 DNA follows: TGTGCCAGCAGGGTGACTAGCGGGAACGAGCAGTACTTC. It codes for CASRVTSGNEQYF.

Ten or more counts support this clonotype. The rearrangement uses TRBV11-2 and TRBJ2-2, with D tentatively TRBD1 (6 bases). Germline loops: CDR1 SGHAT, CDR2 FQNNGV. The CDR3 has 15 amino acids. V lost 2 bases to trimming and J lost 5 bases, with 12 bases between them. This CDR3 is CASSLQGMRTGELFF. The DNA of the CDR3 is TGTGCCAGCAGCTTACAGGGGATGAGGACCGGGGAGCTGTTTTTT.

This clonotype came up a few times. The chain recombines TRBV18 with TRBJ2-2; D call uncertain. V was trimmed by 2 bases and J by 0 bases, leaving 4 bases between them. The germline CDR1 and CDR2 sequences are KGHSH and LQKENI. This CDR3 has 14 amino acids. CDR3 bases: TGTGCCAGCTCACCAAATCCGAACACCGGGGAGCTGTTTTTT. It translates to CASSPNPNTGELFF.

The gene calls are TRBV2 and TRBJ1-1; no clear D gene. The germline V gene has CDR1 SNHLY and CDR2 FYNNEI. The V gene lost 0 bases and the J gene lost 1 base, with 6 bases spanning the gap. The CDR3 loop spans 14 amino acids. This CDR3 is CASSEARWNTEAFF. In DNA, the CDR3 is TGTGCCAGCAGTGAAGCGAGGTGGAACACTGAAGCTTTCTTT.

In its sample, this clonotype was seen many times. The chain couples TRBV5-1 to TRBJ1-1; D may be TRBD1 (5 bases). V was pared by 0 bases and J by 0 bases, with 12 bases between. The germline CDR1 and CDR2 sequences are SGHRS and YFSETQ. This CDR3 has 16 residues. The CDR3 DNA follows: TGCGCCAGCAGCTTGGTTGGAGGGGACCTGAACACTGAAGCTTTCTTT. It is translated as CASSLVGGDLNTEAFF.